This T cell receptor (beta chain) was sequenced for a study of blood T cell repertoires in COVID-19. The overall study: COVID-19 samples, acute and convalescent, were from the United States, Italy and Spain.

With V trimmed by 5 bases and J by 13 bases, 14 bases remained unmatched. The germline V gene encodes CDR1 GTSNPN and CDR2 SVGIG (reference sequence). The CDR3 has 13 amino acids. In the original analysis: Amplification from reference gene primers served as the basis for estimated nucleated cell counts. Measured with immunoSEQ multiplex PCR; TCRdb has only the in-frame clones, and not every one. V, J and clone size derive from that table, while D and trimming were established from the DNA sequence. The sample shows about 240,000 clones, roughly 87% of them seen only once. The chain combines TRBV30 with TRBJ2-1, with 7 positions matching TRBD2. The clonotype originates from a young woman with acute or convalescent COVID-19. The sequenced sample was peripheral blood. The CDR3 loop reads CAWERRGLAEQFF. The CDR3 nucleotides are TGTGCCTGGGAAAGGCGCGGGCTAGCGGAACAGTTCTTC.